The 17 T cell receptor beta chains listed next were all sequenced from one sample in a study of blood T cell repertoires in COVID-19. The method was immunoSEQ multiplex PCR; TCRdb's version includes in-frame clones alone and lacks a portion of them. The sample has around 260,000 clones, about nine tenths seen once. Sample: peripheral blood. The receptor set was obtained from a man in his forties or fifties who had recovered from COVID-19.

About this clone: This CDR3 is also generated by other DNA sequences in the sample. This rearrangement joins TRBV18 to TRBJ1-1; D gene unclear. The length of the CDR3 is 14 residues. CDR1 and CDR2 from the germline V gene are KGHSH and LQKENI. The V gene lost 2 bases and the J gene lost 2 bases, with 9 bases spanning the gap. Written as DNA, the CDR3 is TGTGCCAGCTCACCAACGGGTGGAAACACTGAAGCTTTCTTT. Translating gives CASSPTGGNTEAFF.

The chain carries TRBV19 and TRBJ1-2, with 10 bases that match TRBD1. This CDR3 contains 16 residues. V was pared by 8 bases and J by 2 bases, with 11 bases of the junction left unmatched. The germline gives CDR1 LNHDA, CDR2 SQIVND (reference sequence). CDR3: CASQGGTGVPNYGYTF. CDR3 nucleotide sequence: TGTGCCAGTCAAGGAGGGACAGGGGTCCCCAACTATGGCTACACCTTC.

The chain combines TRBV9 with TRBJ1-5; a weak D match, TRBD1 (5 bases). This CDR3 region has 14 residues. Trimming took off 2 bases at V and 7 bases at J, with 13 bases between the two ends. Germline V gives CDR1 SGDLS, CDR2 YYNGEE. The CDR3 DNA reads as TGTGCCAGCAGCGTCGACAGCCTCGGGCAGCCCCAGCATTTT. This gives the protein CASSVDSLGQPQHF.

The count of this clone is one. The J gene is TRBJ2-3, the V gene TRBV3-1 (or the pseudogene TRBV3-2); the match to TRBD2 covers 12 bases. This CDR3 comprises 16 residues. Per the germline V gene, CDR1 is LGHDT and CDR2 is YNNKEL (reference sequence). Trimming took 3 bases from V and 4 from J; bases not matched to a gene: 5. CDR3 sequence: CASSQRGLAGPDTQYF. CDR3 bases: TGTGCCAGCAGCCAGAGAGGACTAGCGGGACCAGATACGCAGTATTTT.

The chain has TRBV2 and TRBJ2-3, with 7 nucleotides matching TRBD1. Trimming removed 10 bases from V and 4 bases from J; junction bases left unmatched: 8. Germline CDR1 reads SNHLY; CDR2 reads FYNNEI. The CDR3 sequence is 13 residues long. The CDR3 DNA is TGTGCCACCCTAAGGGGGCCCCCAGATACGCAGTATTTT. Translating gives CATLRGPPDTQYF.

The chain links TRBV27 to TRBJ2-5, with D possibly TRBD2 on 5 matching bases. The CDR3 runs 14 residues. The V end was cut by 3 bases, the J end by 4 bases, with 12 bases between. Germline V CDR1 and CDR2: MNHEY, SMNVEV (reference sequence). The CDR3 sequence is CASSFGEFGETQYF. CDR3 DNA sequence: TGTGCCAGCAGTTTCGGGGAATTTGGAGAGACCCAGTACTTC.

The chain carries TRBV15 and TRBJ2-7, with a tentative D call TRBD1 (6 bases). Per the germline V gene, CDR1 is LNHNV and CDR2 is YYDKDF (reference sequence). The CDR3 consists of 17 residues. Trimming shortened V by 0 bases and J by 2 bases, and 17 bases separated the two germline ends. The CDR3, as DNA: TGTGCCACCAGCAGAGATCTACAGGGTGGGGCTACCTACGAGCAGTACTTC. Its protein product is CATSRDLQGGATYEQYF.

The rearrangement uses TRBV7-2 and TRBJ2-3; D call uncertain. Trimming removed 7 bases at V and 7 bases at J, with 9 bases between. The CDR3 contains 11 residues. Germline lookup yields CDR1 SGHTA and CDR2 FQGNSA. The CDR3 sequence is CASTQAYTQYF. CDR3 DNA sequence: TGTGCCAGCACCCAAGCCTATACGCAGTATTTT.

This sequence joins TRBV28 and TRBJ1-2; a weak D match, TRBD1 (6 bases). V lost 9 bases to trimming and J lost 0 bases, with 14 bases between them. Germline assignment: CDR1 MDHEN and CDR2 SYDVKM. The CDR3 is 14 amino acids. CDR3 coding DNA: TGTGCCAGTGGGAGGGGGACGACTAACTATGGCTACACCTTC. Residues: CASGRGTTNYGYTF.

This chain joins TRBV18 and TRBJ2-7; the match to TRBD1 covers 7 bases. The CDR3 totals 16 residues. V trimming: 2 bases; J trimming: 6 bases; junction bases outside the gene matches: 13. The germline V gene encodes CDR1 KGHSH and CDR2 LQKENI. The CDR3 is CASSPGPGGVLGEQYF. The CDR3 nucleotides read TGTGCCAGCTCACCAGGCCCAGGGGGAGTTTTGGGCGAGCAGTACTTC.

The rearrangement links TRBV5-1 to TRBJ2-1; 7 nucleotides agree with TRBD2. From germline, CDR1 is SGHRS and CDR2 YFSETQ. CDR3 length equals 14 residues. V lost 4 bases and J lost 8; bases outside the gene matches: 9. CDR3 nucleotide sequence: TGCGCCAGCAGCCACGGGACTATGAGGGATGAGCAGTTCTTC. Residues: CASSHGTMRDEQFF.

This chain joins TRBV23-1 and TRBJ1-1; the D gene is possibly TRBD1 (6 bases). TRBV23-1 is an ORF, with its function uncertain. V lost 6 bases and J lost 0, with 17 bases in between. This CDR3 has 16 amino acids. The CDR3, as DNA: TGCGCCAGCAGCGAGGGCTCGACAGGTATGAACACTGAAGCTTTCTTT. It encodes CASSEGSTGMNTEAFF.

This chain joins TRBV9 and TRBJ2-1; a weak D match, TRBD2 (6 bases). V was trimmed by 3 bases and J by 10 bases, leaving 11 bases between them. There are 12 residues in the CDR3. Germline CDR1 and CDR2: SGDLS and YYNGEE. CDR3 in DNA: TGTGCCAGCAGCGCTAGCGCGATGGAGCAGTTCTTC. Residues: CASSASAMEQFF.

V gene TRBV7-8 combines with J gene TRBJ1-1, with 9 bases aligning to TRBD1. The CDR3 covers 15 residues. Germline V gene lookup returns CDR1 SGHVS and CDR2 FQNEAQ. The V gene end was trimmed by 5 bases and the J gene end by 4 bases; junction bases not matched to a gene: 8. In DNA, the CDR3 is TGTGCCAGCAGCCCGCAAAACAGGGGGCCCACTGAAGCTTTCTTT. As protein: CASSPQNRGPTEAFF.

The chain carries TRBV27 and TRBJ2-2, with TRBD1 identical over 9 bases. Trimming at V came to 4 bases and at J to 4 bases, leaving 7 bases not matched to a gene. Germline-derived CDR1 and CDR2 are MNHEY and SMNVEV (reference sequence). This CDR3 comprises 16 residues. The CDR3 here is CASSSGTGRTTGELFF. CDR3 DNA: TGTGCCAGCAGTTCGGGGACAGGGAGAACCACCGGGGAGCTGTTTTTT.

This sequence joins TRBV6-5 and TRBJ1-5; TRBD1 matches 9 bases. This CDR3 region has 14 residues. Germline CDR1 is MNHEY and CDR2 is SVGAGI. V trimming: 6 bases; J trimming: 4 bases; junction bases outside the gene matches: 4. This CDR3 is CASRSDRGNQPQHF. CDR3 nucleotide sequence: TGTGCCAGCAGATCGGACAGGGGAAATCAGCCCCAGCATTTT.

This sequence joins TRBV3-1 (or the pseudogene TRBV3-2) and TRBJ2-7, with 7 bases identical to TRBD2. The germline V gene has CDR1 LGHDT and CDR2 YNNKEL (reference sequence). Germline trimming cut 0 bases from V and 7 bases from J; bases unmatched to any gene: 12. The CDR3 is 16 residues long. The CDR3 loop is CASSQDSRGTRGEQYF. In DNA form, the CDR3 reads TGTGCCAGCAGCCAAGATTCGCGGGGGACGAGAGGGGAGCAGTACTTC.